A selection of T cell receptor beta chains follows, all from one sample in a study of T cells after yellow fever vaccination. One entry per CDR3 protein results from TCRdb running MiXCR on the 5' RACE reads. The repertoire consists of hundreds of thousands of distinct CDR3 sequences, with more than 9% occurring once and the leading ten covering more than 12%. The sample here was PBMCs, taken on the day of the yellow fever booster vaccination. These receptors all come from a man younger than 45 who received the YFV17D yellow fever vaccine. Each CDR3 is given with its conserved first and last residue. A D gene is named only where the DNA matches it firmly. Only some rows state a clone size, as once, few, many or a class for expanded clones.

CSASPASLAYTGELFF,TGCAGTGCTAGTCCAGCCTCACTAGCGTACACCGGGGAGCTGTTTTTT,few,TRBD2,16,TRBV20-1,TRBJ2-2
CASSLGASLYNEQFF,TGTGCCAGCAGCTTGGGGGCTAGCCTATACAATGAGCAGTTCTTC,few,NA,15,TRBV5-4,TRBJ2-1
CASEAGTGGSAQFF,TGCGCCAGCGAGGCCGGGACAGGGGGATCTGCGCAGTTCTTC,many,TRBD1,14,TRBV5-1,TRBJ2-1
CASGRIQETQYF,TGTGCCAGCGGACGGATCCAAGAGACCCAGTACTTC,few,NA,12,TRBV6-1,TRBJ2-5
CASGPDSGVETQYF,TGTGCTAGTGGTCCGGATAGCGGGGTCGAGACCCAGTACTTC,few,TRBD2,14,TRBV12-5,TRBJ2-5
CASSQAGTVNTGELFF,TGTGCCAGCAGCCAAGCAGGGACAGTGAACACCGGGGAGCTGTTTTTT,many,TRBD1,16,TRBV3-1,TRBJ2-2
CSVEGVLEQFF,TGCAGCGTTGAAGGTGTGCTAGAGCAGTTCTTC,once,NA,11,TRBV29-1,TRBJ2-1
CASSFPQGANNEQFF,TGCGCCAGCAGCTTTCCCCAGGGGGCCAACAATGAGCAGTTCTTC,few,TRBD1,15,TRBV5-1,TRBJ2-1
CASSSDLGGEPQHF,TGCGCCAGCAGCTCCGACCTTGGGGGGGAGCCCCAGCATTTT,few,NA,14,TRBV5-1,TRBJ1-5
CASSRGGNQETQYF,TGTGCCAGCAGCCGCGGGGGAAACCAAGAGACCCAGTACTTC,NA,TRBD2,14,TRBV7-2,TRBJ2-5
CASSPASDYEQYF,TGTGCCAGCAGCCCGGCCTCCGACTACGAGCAGTACTTC,many,NA,13,TRBV7-9,TRBJ2-7
CAISEALGGNQPQHF,TGTGCCATCAGTGAGGCCCTCGGGGGGAATCAGCCCCAGCATTTT,few,NA,15,TRBV10-3,TRBJ1-5
CASSAQGFQPQHF,TGTGCCAGCAGTGCCCAGGGGTTCCAGCCCCAGCATTTT,few,NA,13,TRBV27,TRBJ1-5
CAISEQTSSYNEQFF,TGTGCCATCAGTGAGCAGACTAGCTCCTACAATGAGCAGTTCTTC,few,NA,15,TRBV10-3,TRBJ2-1
CASSEAPLTALHF,TGTGCCAGCAGTGAAGCCCCCCTGACTGCCCTCCACTTT,NA,NA,13,TRBV6-1,TRBJ1-6